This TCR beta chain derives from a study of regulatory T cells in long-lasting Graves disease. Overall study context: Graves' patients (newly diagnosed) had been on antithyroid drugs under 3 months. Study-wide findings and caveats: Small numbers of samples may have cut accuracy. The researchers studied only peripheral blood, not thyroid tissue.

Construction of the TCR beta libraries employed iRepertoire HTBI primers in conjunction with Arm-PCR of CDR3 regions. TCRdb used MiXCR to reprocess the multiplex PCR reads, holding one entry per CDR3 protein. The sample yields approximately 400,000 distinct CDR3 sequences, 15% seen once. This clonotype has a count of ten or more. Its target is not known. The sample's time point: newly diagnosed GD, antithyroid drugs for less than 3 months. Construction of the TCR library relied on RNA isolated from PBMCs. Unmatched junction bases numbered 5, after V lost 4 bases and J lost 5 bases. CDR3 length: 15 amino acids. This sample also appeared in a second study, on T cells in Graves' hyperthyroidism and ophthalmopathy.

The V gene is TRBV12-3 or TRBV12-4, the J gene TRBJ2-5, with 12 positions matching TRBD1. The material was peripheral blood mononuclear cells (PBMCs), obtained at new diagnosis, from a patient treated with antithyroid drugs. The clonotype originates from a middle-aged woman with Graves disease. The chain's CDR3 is CASSSGTGGSETQYF. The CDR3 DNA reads TGTGCCAGCAGTTCCGGGACAGGGGGCAGCGAGACCCAGTACTTC.